By share, the clone carrying this T cell receptor beta chain ranks as medium-sized (0.01 to 0.1%). The sample originates from a study of HIV-infected patients and healthy controls. Alpha and beta constant-region primers primed reverse transcription of 400 to 650 ng RNA. Alpha and beta chain libraries were made separately by chain-specific third strand synthesis with multiplexing indices. TCRdb analysed the 5' RACE reads with MiXCR anew, one entry per CDR3 protein. The repertoire holds 10,000 or so distinct CDR3 sequences, with about 6% as singletons. Whole blood was used without fractionation, so all unsorted peripheral T cells were included. Trimming removed 1 base from V and 1 base from J, with 7 bases in between. CDR1 MGHRA and CDR2 YSYEKL come from the germline V gene. CDR3 length equals 14 residues.

The genes are TRBV4-1 and TRBJ1-1; D is undetermined. The TCR originated in an adult in good health. The sample consisted of blood. The CDR3 sequence: CASSQVLGNTEAFF. CDR3 nucleotides: TGCGCCAGCAGCCAAGTTCTCGGGAACACTGAAGCTTTCTTT.